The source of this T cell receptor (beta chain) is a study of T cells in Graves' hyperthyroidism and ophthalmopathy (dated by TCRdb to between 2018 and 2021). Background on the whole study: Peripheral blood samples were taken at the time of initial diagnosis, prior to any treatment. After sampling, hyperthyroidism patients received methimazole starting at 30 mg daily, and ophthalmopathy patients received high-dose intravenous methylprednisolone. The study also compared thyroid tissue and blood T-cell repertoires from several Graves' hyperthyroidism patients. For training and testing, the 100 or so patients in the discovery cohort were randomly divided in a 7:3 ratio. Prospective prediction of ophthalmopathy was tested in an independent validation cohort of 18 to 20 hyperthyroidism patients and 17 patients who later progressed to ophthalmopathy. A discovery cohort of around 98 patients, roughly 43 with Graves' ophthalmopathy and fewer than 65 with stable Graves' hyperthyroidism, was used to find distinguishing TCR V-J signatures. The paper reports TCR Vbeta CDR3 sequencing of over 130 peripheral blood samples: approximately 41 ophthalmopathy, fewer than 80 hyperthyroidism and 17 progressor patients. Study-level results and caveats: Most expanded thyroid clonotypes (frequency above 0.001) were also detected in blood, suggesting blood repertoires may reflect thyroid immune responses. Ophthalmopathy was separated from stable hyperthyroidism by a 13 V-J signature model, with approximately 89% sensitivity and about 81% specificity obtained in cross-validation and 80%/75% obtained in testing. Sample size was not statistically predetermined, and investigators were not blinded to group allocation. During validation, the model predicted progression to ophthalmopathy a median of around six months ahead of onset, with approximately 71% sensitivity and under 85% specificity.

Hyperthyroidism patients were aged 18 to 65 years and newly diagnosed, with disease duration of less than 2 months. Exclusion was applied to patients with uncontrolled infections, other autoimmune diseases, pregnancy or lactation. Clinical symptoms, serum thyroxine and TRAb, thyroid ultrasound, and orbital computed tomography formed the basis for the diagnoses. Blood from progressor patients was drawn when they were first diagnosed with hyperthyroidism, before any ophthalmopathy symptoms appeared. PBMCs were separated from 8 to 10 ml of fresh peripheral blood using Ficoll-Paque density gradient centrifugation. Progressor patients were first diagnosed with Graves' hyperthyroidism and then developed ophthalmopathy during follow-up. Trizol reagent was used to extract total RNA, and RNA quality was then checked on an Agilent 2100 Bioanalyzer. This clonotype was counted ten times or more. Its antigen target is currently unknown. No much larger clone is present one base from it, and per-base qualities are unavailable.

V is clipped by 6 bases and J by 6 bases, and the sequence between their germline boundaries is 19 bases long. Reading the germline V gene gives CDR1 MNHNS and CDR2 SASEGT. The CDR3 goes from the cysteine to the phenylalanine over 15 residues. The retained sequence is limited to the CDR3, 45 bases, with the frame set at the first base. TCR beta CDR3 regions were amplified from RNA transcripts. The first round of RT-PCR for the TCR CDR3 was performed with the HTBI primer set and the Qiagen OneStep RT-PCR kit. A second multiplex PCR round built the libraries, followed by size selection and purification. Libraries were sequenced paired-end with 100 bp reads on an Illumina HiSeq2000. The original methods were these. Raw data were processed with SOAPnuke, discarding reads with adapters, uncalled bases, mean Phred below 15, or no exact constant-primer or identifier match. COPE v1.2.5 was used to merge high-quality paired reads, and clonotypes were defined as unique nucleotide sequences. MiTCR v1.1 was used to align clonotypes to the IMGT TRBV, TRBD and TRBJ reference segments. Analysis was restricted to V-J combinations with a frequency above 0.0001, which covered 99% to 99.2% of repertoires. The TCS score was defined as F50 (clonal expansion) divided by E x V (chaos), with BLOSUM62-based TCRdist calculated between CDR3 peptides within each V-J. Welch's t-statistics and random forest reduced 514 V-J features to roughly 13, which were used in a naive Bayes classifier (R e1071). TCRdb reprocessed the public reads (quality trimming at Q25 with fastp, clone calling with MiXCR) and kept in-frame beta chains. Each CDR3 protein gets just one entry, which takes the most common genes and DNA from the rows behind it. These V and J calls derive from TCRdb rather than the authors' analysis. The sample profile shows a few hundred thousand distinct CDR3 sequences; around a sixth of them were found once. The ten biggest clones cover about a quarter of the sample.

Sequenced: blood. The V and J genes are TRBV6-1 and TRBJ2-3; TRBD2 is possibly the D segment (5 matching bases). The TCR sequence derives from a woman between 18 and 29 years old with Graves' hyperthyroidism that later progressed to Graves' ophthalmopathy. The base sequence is TGTGCCAGCAGAAGTGGACCCACCCGAGGGGATACGCAGTATTTT. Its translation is CASRSGPTRGDTQYF.